This TCR beta chain was obtained from a study of control samples from healthy donors and cancer patients. The repertoire was sequenced with immunoSEQ multiplex PCR; TCRdb's copy has only in-frame clones and lacks some. The sample records about 250,000 clones, over 75% being singletons. Germline CDR1 and CDR2: SEHNR and FQNEAQ (reference sequence). The CDR3 runs to 13 residues. The V and J ends lost 3 bases and 6 bases, in that order; junction bases with no gene match: 2. This TCR came from a woman aged 60-75 years with lung cancer. The rearrangement joins TRBV7-9 to TRBJ2-7; TRBD1 matches at 10 bases. Material for sequencing was PBMCs. CDR3 nucleotide sequence: TGTGCCAGCAGCTTGACAGGGGGCGGCGAGCAGTACTTC. It encodes CASSLTGGGEQYF. Together with reference TRBV7-9 and TRBJ2-7, the CDR3 gives the full variable domain: DTGVSQNPRHKITKRGQNVTFRCDPISEHNRLYWYRQTLGQGPEFLTYFQNEAQLEKSRLLSDRFSAERPKGSFSTLEIQRTEQGDSAMYLCASSLTGGGEQYFGPGTRLTVT.